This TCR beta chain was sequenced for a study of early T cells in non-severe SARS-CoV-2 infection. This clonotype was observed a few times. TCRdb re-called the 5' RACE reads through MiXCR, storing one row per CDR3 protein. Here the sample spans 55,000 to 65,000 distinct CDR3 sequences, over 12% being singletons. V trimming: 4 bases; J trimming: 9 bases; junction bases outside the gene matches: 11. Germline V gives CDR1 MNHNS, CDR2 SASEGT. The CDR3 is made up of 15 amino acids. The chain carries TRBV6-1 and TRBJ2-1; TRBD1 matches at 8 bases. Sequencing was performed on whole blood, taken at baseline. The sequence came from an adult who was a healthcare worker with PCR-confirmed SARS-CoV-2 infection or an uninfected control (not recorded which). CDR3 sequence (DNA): TGTGCCAGCAGTGCGGGACAGGTGTCCTCCGGTGAGCAGTTCTTC. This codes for CASSAGQVSSGEQFF.